The clone carrying this TCR beta chain was seen only a few times. Its antigen is not known. This sample is part of a study of vaccination and CD4 T cells after COVID-19. Study at large: Samples after vaccination came a median around eleven weeks past dose two, ranging 14 to 241.

With the Oncomine TCR Beta short-read assay, DNA from cultured CD4+ T cells was sequenced. TCRdb used MiXCR to reprocess the PCR reads, holding one entry per CDR3 protein. Among about 26,000 distinct CDR3 sequences listed, approximately 41% were seen once. Regarding the study as a whole: The appearance of a median 86.3% of reactive clones in convalescent patients occurred only post-vaccination.

Germline CDR1 is DFQATT and CDR2 is SNEGSKA (reference sequence). V was pared by 1 base and J by 4 bases, with 2 bases of the junction left unmatched. This CDR3 region has 14 residues. Noted time point: late sampling 161 to 241 days after vaccination in a few convalescent patients. Treatment of the sample: roughly 10-day PBMC culture with coronavirus spike peptide pools or control peptides (ViraFEST assay). Source: CD4+ T cells from blood, cultured in vitro, taken about 7 months after SARS-CoV-2 vaccination. The TCR comes from a human donor who had recovered from COVID-19. The rearrangement uses TRBV20-1 and TRBJ2-3; TRBD1 matches 10 bases. In nucleotides, the CDR3 is TGCAGTGCTAGAGCGGGGACAGGGGCAGATACGCAGTATTTT. Encoded protein: CSARAGTGADTQYF.